This T cell receptor beta chain came from a study of T cells in tumors after PD-1 blockade. About the study: Each patient got pembrolizumab 200 mg every 3 weeks or cemiplimab 350 mg every 2 weeks.

CDR3 length: 15 residues. V lost 3 bases, J lost 4 bases, and 8 bases stayed unmatched. The V gene's germline CDR1 is MNHEY and CDR2 SMNVEV (reference sequence). In the case of this clone: Its antigen remains unidentified.

Notes on the study in general: Around 45% of tumor TCR clonotypes were also found in blood.

The table came from immunoSEQ multiplex PCR; TCRdb's copy has only in-frame clones and leaves some out. The sample holds around 60,000 clones, around three quarters seen once. The source is a human donor with basal cell carcinoma. The J gene is TRBJ1-1, the V gene TRBV27, with 7 bases lining up with TRBD1. The sequenced sample was PBMCs, obtained before anti-PD-1 treatment. The CDR3, as DNA: TGTGCCAGCAGTTTGGTGACAGGGTCGGCCACTGAAGCTTTCTTT. Translated: CASSLVTGSATEAFF.